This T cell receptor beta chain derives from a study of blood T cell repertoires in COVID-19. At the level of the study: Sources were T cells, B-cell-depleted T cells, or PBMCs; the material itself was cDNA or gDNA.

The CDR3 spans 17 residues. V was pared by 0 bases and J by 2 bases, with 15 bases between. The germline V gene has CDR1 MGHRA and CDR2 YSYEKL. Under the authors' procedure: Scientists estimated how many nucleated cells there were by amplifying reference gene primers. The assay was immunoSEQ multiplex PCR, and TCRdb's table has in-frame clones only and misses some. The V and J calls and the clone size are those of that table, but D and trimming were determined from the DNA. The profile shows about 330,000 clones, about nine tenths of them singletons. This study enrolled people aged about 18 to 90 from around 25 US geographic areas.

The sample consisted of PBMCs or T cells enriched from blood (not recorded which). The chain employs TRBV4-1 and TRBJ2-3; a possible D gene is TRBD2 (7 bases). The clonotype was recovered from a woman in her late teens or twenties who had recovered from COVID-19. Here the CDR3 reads CASSQEGGGGPTDTQYF. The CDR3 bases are TGCGCCAGCAGCCAAGAGGGGGGCGGGGGACCCACAGATACGCAGTATTTT.